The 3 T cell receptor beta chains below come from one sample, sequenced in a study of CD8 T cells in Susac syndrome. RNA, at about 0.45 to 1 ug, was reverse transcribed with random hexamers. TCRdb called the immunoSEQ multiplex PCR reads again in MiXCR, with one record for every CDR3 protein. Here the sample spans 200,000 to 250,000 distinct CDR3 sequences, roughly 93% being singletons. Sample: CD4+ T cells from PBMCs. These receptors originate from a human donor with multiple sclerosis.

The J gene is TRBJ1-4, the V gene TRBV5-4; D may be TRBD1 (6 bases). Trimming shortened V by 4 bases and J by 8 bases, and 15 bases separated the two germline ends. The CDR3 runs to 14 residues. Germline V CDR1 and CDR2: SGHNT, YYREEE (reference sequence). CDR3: CASSRGRIGEKLFF. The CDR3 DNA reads TGTGCCAGCAGCCGGGGGCGTATCGGGGAAAAACTGTTTTTT.

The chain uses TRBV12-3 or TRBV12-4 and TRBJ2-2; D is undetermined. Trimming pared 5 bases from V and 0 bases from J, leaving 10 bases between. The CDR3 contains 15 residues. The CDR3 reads CASSPDTPNTGELFF. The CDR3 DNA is TGTGCCAGCAGTCCCGACACACCGAACACCGGGGAGCTGTTTTTT.

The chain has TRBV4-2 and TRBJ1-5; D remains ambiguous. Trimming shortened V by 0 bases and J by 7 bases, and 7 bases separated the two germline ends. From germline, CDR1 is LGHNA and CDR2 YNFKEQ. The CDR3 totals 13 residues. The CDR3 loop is CASSQDEIQPQHF. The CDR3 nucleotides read TGTGCCAGCAGCCAAGATGAGATACAGCCCCAGCATTTT.